One sample yielded the 2 T cell receptor beta chains listed below, sequenced in a study of T-cell memory formation after mild COVID-19. TCRdb fed the 5' RACE reads into MiXCR, producing one record per CDR3 protein. The sample yields about 600,000 distinct CDR3 sequences, less than 25% seen once. The sequencing sample was made of PBMCs or a T cell subset sorted from them (not recorded which). The receptors come from an adult woman who had mild COVID-19 (a few samples of this study predate the infection). Cell type and time point are not known.

The rearrangement joins TRBV24-1 to TRBJ2-1, with D tentatively TRBD2 (6 bases). The V end lost 7 bases, the J end lost 5 bases, and 20 bases lay between the germline ends. CDR1 is KGHDR and CDR2 is SFDVKD in the germline V gene. The CDR3 contains 16 residues. In nucleotides, the CDR3 is TGTGCCACCAGAGATCCAGGACTAAATACCGACAATGAGCAGTTCTTC. Residues: CATRDPGLNTDNEQFF.

Many counts were recorded for this clonotype. The chain links TRBV6-6 to TRBJ2-2; no clear D gene. Trimming took off 5 bases at V and 7 bases at J, with 11 bases between the two ends. The CDR3 runs to 13 residues. Germline CDR1 and CDR2: MNHNY and SVGAGI (reference sequence). The CDR3 protein is CASSRNGNGELFF. The CDR3 nucleotides are TGTGCCAGCAGTCGGAACGGTAACGGGGAGCTGTTTTTT.